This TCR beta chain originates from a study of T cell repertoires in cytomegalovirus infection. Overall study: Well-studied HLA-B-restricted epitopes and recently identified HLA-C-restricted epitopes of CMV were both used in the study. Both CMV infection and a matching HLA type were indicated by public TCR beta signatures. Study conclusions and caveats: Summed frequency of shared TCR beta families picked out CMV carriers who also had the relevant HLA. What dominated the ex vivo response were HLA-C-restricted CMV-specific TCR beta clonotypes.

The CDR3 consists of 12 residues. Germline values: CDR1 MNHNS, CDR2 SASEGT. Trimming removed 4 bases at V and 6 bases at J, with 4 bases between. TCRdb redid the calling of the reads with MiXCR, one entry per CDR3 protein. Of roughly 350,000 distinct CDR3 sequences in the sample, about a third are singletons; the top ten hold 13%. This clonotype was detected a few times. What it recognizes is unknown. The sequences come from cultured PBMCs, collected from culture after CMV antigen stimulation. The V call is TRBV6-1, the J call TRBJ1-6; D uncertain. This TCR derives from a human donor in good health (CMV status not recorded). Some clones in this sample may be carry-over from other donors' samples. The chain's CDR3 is CASSVGNSPLHF. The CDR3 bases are TGTGCCAGCAGTGTCGGTAATTCACCCCTCCACTTT.